Listed below are T cell receptor beta chains from one sample, sequenced in a study of multiple sclerosis patients with progressive multifocal leukoencephalopathy. Profiled with immunoSEQ multiplex PCR; TCRdb holds only in-frame clones, not every one. This sample has roughly 30,000 clones; 89% occur once, and the top ten carry approximately 1.5%. Sequenced material: PBMCs. The receptors stem from a human donor with multiple sclerosis. Both conserved end residues are part of each CDR3. The order of the fields is clone size, J gene, V gene, D gene, CDR3 protein, CDR3 DNA. The D gene is left open where the match is weak. Clone sizes are given selectively: once, few, many, or a class where the clone is expanded.

.,TRBJ1-1,TRBV5-6,TRBD1,CASSGRQGGTEAFF,TGTGCCAGCAGCGGTAGACAGGGCGGCACTGAAGCTTTCTTT
.,TRBJ2-3,TRBV11-3,TRBD2,CASSILVREWGDTQYF,TGTGCCAGCAGCATTCTCGTGCGGGAGTGGGGGGATACGCAGTATTTT
.,TRBJ1-2,TRBV19,TRBD1,CASSGGDNYGYTF,TGTGCCAGCTCAGGGGGAGACAACTATGGCTACACCTTC
.,TRBJ1-2,TRBV11-2,TRBD1,CASSSPTGDYGYTF,TGTGCCAGCAGCTCACCCACAGGGGACTATGGCTACACCTTC
.,TRBJ2-3,TRBV27,.,CASSFFTSTDTQYF,TGTGCCAGCAGTTTTTTCACTAGCACAGATACGCAGTATTTT
.,TRBJ1-4,TRBV11-2,TRBD1,CASTSPRGQRTNEKLFF,TGTGCCAGCACCTCCCCCAGGGGACAGAGAACTAATGAAAAACTGTTTTTT
.,TRBJ2-2,TRBV7-3,TRBD2,CASSLTSGANTGELFF,TGTGCCAGCAGTCTGACTAGCGGAGCGAACACCGGGGAGCTGTTTTTT
.,TRBJ2-1,TRBV7-3,TRBD2,CASSTIAGIVSNEQFF,TGTGCCAGCAGCACAATAGCGGGAATCGTTTCGAATGAGCAGTTCTTC
once,TRBJ1-6,TRBV28,.,CASSPLGSDNSPLHF,TGTGCCAGCAGCCCCCTCGGTTCGGATAATTCACCCCTCCACTTT
.,TRBJ2-5,TRBV2,.,CASSERETQYF,TGTGCCAGCAGTGAAAGGGAGACCCAGTACTTC
.,TRBJ2-3,TRBV12-5,TRBD1,CASGSRDREGTDTQYF,TGTGCTAGTGGTTCAAGGGACAGGGAAGGCACAGATACGCAGTATTTT
.,TRBJ1-3,TRBV7-2,TRBD1,CASSIRDRGPGNTIYF,TGTGCCAGCAGCATCCGGGACAGGGGGCCCGGAAACACCATATATTTT
.,TRBJ2-1,TRBV9,TRBD2,CASSASGRSDNEQFF,TGTGCCAGCAGCGCTAGCGGGAGAAGCGATAATGAGCAGTTCTTC
.,TRBJ1-5,TRBV10-1,.,CASSETKYSNQPQHF,TGCGCCAGCAGTGAGACAAAATATAGCAATCAGCCCCAGCATTTT
.,TRBJ1-5,TRBV28,.,CASSFSNQPQHF,TGTGCCAGCAGTTTTTCGAATCAGCCCCAGCATTTT
.,TRBJ2-2,TRBV11-3,.,CASSSRQTGELFF,TGTGCCAGCAGCTCAAGACAGACCGGGGAGCTGTTTTTT
.,TRBJ1-1,TRBV7-9,.,CASSIITGSEAFF,TGTGCCAGCAGCATAATCACGGGAAGCGAAGCTTTCTTT
once,TRBJ2-7,TRBV28,.,CASSFQGRYEQYF,TGTGCCAGCAGTTTTCAGGGTCGGTACGAGCAGTACTTC
.,TRBJ1-2,TRBV28,.,CASSSRALRYGYTF,TGTGCCAGCAGTAGTAGGGCTCTAAGATATGGCTACACCTTC
.,TRBJ1-5,TRBV5-8,TRBD1,CASSAFTGVGGNQPQHF,TGTGCCAGCAGCGCGTTCACAGGGGTTGGGGGCAATCAGCCCCAGCATTTT
.,TRBJ2-7,TRBV7-9,TRBD1,CASSSSTGTGIYEQYF,TGTGCCAGCAGCTCCAGCACCGGGACAGGGATCTACGAGCAGTACTTC
.,TRBJ2-1,TRBV5-1,.,CASSLLQGYYNEQFF,TGCGCCAGCAGCTTGCTCCAGGGATACTACAATGAGCAGTTCTTC
.,TRBJ2-7,TRBV7-2,.,CASSLGSTVSYEQYF,TGTGCCAGCAGCCTCGGTTCGACGGTCTCCTACGAGCAGTACTTC
.,TRBJ1-1,TRBV6-6,.,CASSIGQRNTEAFF,TGTGCCAGCAGTATTGGACAGCGGAACACTGAAGCTTTCTTT